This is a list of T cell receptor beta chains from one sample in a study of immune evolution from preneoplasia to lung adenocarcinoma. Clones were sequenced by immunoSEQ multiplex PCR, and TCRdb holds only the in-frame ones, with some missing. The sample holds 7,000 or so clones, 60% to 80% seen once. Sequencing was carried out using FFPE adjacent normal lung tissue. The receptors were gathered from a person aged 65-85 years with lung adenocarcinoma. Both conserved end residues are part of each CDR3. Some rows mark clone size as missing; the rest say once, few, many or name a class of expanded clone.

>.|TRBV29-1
CSVVLRGNSYEQYF
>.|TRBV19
CASSSSGVTGELFF
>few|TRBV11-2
CASSLGYSPNTGELFF
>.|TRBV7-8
CASSSPTQGRYEQYF
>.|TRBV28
CASRSFIQGYGYTF
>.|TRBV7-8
CASSLVGGAKEKLFF
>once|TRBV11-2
CASSERKLANTGELFF
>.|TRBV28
CASSRVRETQYF
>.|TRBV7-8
CASSPRPGGEGETQYF
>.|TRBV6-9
CASRNRDSLFEQYF
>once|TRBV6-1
CAIQGGREQYF
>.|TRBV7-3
CASSLGAGYGYTF
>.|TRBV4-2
CASSQPDRTAQETQYF
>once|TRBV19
CASSIYGLNTEAFF
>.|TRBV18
CASSPPVTGFNTEAFF
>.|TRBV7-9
CASSQTRGQNIQYF
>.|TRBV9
CASSVAGGLGEQYF
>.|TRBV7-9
CASSRDFLNSPLHF
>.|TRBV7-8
CASSLGQGIYNEQFF
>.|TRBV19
CASSKGESNQPQHF
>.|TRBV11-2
CASNPGTGIGNEQFF
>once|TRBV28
CASSFRGRKPYEQYF
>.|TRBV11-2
CASSLVVGGSGNTIYF
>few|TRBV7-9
CASTVGSSYNSPLHF
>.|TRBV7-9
CASNFLERAGELFF
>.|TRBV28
CASRPQGRDIQYF
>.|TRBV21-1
CASSLGRAKLADTQYF
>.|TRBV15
CATSRGQGLANYGYTF
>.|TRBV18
CASSDYNSPLHF
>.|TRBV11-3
CASSFFYTGELFF
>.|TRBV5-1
CASSLEWLGGAKNIQYF
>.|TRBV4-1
CASSQPRSAETQYF
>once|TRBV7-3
CASSTDQPQHF
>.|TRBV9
CASSIRTGGNSPLHF
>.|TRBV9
CASSPGLARTDTQYF
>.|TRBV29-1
CSVEDRTAGSYNEQFF
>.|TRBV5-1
CASSLDGRGSPLHF
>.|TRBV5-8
CASSWMGSFSPLHF
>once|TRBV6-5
CASSGASMNTEAFF
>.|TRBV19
CASSPEGVRTDTQYF
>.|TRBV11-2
CASTKMTGYGYTF
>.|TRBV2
CASGRTGGMAGKTQYF
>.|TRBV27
CASSFTGLAGAAYEQYF
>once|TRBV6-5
CASSKTGRRGTQYF
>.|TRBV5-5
CASSVRGGGEVAGELFF
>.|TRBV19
CASSLDSGLFYGYTF
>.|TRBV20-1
CSAQGAYEQYF
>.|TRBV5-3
CARSLPASSYEQYF